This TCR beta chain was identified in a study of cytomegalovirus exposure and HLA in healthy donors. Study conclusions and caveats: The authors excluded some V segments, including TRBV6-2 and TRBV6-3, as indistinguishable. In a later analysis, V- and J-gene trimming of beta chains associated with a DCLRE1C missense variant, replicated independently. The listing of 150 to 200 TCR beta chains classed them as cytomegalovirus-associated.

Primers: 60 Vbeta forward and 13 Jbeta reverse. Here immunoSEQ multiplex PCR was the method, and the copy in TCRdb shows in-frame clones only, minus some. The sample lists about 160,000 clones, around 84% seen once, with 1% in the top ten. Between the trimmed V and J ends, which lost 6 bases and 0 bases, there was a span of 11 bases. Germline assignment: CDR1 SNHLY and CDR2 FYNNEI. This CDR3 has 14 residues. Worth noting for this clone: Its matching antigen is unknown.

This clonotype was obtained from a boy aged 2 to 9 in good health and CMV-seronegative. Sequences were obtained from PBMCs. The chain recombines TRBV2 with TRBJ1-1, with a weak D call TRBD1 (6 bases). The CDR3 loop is CASRMDRLNTEAFF. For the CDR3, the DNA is TGTGCCAGCAGAATGGACAGACTGAACACTGAAGCTTTCTTT.